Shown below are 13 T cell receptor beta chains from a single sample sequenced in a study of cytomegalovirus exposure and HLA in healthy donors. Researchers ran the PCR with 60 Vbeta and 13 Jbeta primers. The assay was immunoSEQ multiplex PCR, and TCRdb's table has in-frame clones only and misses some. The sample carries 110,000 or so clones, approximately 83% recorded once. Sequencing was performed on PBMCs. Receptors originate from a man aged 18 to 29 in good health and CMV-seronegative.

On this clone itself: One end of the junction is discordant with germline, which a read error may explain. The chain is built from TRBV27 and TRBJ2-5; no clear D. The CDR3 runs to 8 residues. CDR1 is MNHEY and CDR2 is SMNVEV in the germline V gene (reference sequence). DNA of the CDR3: TGTGCCAGCAGTTTACGGGACTTC. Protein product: CASSLRDF.

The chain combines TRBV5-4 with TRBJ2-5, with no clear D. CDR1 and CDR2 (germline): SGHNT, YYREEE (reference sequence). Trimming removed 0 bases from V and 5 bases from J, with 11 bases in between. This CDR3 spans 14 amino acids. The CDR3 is CASSLVSDSETQYF. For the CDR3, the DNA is TGTGCCAGCAGCTTGGTATCCGACTCGGAGACCCAGTACTTC. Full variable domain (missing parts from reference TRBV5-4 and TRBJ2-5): ETGVTQSPTHLIKTRGQQVTLRCSSQSGHNTVSWYQQALGQGPQFIFQYYREEENGRGNFPPRFSGLQFPNYSSELNVNALELDDSALYLCASSLVSDSETQYFGPGTRLLVL.

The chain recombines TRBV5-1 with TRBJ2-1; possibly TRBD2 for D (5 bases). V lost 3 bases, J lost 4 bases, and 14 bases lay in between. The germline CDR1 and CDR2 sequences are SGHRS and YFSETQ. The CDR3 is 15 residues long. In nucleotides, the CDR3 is TGCGCCAGCAGCTCGGACTCCCCGGGGTACAATGAGCAGTTCTTC. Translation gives CASSSDSPGYNEQFF.

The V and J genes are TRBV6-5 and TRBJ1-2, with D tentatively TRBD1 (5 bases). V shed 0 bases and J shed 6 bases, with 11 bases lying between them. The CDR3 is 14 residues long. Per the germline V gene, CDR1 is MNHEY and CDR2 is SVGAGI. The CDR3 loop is CASSYSSRADGYTF. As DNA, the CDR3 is TGTGCCAGCAGTTACTCGAGCAGGGCAGATGGCTACACCTTC.

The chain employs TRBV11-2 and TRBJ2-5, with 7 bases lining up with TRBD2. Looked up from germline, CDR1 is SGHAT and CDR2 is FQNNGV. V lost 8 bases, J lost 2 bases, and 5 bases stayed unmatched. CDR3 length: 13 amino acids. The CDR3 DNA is TGTGCCAGCGCGGGAGCCCAACAAGAGACCCAGTACTTC. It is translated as CASAGAQQETQYF.

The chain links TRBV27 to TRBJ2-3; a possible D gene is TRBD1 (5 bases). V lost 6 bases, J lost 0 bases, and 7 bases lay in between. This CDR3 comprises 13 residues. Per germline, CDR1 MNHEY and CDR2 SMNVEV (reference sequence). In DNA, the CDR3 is TGTGCCAGCAGGGGGCCTAGCACAGATACGCAGTATTTT. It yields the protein CASRGPSTDTQYF.

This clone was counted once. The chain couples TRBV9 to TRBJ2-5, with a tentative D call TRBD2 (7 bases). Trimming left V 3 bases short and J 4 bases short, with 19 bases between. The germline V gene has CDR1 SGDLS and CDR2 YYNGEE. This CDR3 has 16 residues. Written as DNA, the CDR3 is TGTGCCAGCAGCGAGGGGGGAGGGGGTCTGAGAGAGACCCAGTACTTC. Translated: CASSEGGGGLRETQYF.

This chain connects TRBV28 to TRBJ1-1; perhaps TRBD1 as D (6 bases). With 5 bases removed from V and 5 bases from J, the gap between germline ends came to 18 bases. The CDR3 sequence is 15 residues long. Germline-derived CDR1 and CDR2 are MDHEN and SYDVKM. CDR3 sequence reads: CASSAYRVITTEAFF. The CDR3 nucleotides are TGTGCCAGCAGTGCATACAGGGTCATCACTACTGAAGCTTTCTTT.

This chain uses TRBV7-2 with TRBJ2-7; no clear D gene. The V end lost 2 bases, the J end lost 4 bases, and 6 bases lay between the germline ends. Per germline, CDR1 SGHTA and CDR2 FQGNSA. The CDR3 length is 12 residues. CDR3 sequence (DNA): TGTGCCAGCAGCTTAAACTTTTACGAGCAGTACTTC. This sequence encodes CASSLNFYEQYF.

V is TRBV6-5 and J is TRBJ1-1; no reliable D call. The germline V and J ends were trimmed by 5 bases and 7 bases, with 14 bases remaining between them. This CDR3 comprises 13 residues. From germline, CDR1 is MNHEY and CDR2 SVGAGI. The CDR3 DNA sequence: TGTGCCAGCAGTGGAAACTACGGCCGTGAAGCTTTCTTT. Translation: CASSGNYGREAFF.

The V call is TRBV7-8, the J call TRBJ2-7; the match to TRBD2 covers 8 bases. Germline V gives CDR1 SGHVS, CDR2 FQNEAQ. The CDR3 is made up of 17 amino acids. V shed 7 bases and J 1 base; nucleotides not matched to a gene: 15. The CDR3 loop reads CASIRQAGVPSSYEQYF. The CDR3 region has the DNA TGTGCCAGCATACGTCAAGCGGGAGTTCCCTCTTCCTACGAGCAGTACTTC. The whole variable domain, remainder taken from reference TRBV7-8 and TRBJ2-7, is GAGVSQSPRYKVAKRGQDVALRCDPISGHVSLFWYQQALGQGPEFLTYFQNEAQLDKSGLPSDRFFAERPEGSVSTLKIQRTQQEDSAVYLCASIRQAGVPSSYEQYFGPGTRLTVT.

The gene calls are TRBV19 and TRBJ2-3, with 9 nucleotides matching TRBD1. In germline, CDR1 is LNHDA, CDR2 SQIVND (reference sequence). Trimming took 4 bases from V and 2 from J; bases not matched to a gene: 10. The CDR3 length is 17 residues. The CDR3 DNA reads TGTGCCAGTAGTACCGTAGGACAGGGGCGTATCACAGATACGCAGTATTTT. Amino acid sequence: CASSTVGQGRITDTQYF. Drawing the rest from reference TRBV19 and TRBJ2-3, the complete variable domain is DGGITQSPKYLFRKEGQNVTLSCEQNLNHDAMYWYRQDPGQGLRLIYYSQIVNDFQKGDIAEGYSVSREKKESFPLTVTSAQKNPTAFYLCASSTVGQGRITDTQYFGPGTRLTVL.

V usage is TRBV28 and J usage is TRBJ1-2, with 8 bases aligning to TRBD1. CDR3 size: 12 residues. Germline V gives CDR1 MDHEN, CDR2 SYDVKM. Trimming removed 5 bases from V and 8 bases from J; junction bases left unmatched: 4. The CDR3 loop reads CASSTQGGGYTF. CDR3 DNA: TGTGCCAGCAGTACACAGGGGGGGGGCTACACCTTC.